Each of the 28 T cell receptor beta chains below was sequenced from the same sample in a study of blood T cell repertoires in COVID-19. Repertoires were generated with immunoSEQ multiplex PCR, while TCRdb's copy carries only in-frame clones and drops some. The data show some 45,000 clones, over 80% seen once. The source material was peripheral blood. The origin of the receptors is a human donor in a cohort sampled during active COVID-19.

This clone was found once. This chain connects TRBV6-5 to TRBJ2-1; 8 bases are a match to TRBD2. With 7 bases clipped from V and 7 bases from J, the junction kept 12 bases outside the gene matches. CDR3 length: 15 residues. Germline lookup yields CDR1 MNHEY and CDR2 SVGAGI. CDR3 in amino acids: CASTRAGARVNEQFF. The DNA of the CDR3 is TGTGCCAGCACCAGAGCGGGAGCACGGGTTAATGAGCAGTTCTTC.

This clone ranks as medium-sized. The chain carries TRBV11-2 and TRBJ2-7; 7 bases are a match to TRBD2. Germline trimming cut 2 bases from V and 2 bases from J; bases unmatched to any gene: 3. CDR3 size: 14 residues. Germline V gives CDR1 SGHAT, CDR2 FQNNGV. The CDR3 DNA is TGTGCCAGCAGCTTATGGGAGGGAACCTACGAGCAGTACTTC. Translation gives CASSLWEGTYEQYF.

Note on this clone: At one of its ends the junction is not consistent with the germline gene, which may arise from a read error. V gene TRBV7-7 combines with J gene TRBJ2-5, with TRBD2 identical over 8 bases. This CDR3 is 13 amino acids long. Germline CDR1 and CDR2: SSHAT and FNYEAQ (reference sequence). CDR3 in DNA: TGTGCTAGCAGCTTTAGCGGGGAAGAGACCCAGTACTTC. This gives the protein CASSFSGEETQYF.

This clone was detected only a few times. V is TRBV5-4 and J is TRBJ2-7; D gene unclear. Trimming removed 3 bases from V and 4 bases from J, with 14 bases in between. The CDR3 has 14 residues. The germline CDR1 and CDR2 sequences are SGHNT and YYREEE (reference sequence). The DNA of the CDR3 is TGTGCCAGCAGCTCCCAAGGAGTCGGGTACGAGCAGTACTTC. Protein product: CASSSQGVGYEQYF.

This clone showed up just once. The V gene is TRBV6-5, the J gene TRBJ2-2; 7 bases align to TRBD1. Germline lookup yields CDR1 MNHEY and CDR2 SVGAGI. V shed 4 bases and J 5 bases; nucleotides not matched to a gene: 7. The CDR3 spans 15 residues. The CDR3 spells CASSSGKQGTGELFF. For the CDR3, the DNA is TGTGCCAGCAGTTCCGGGAAACAGGGGACCGGGGAGCTGTTTTTT.

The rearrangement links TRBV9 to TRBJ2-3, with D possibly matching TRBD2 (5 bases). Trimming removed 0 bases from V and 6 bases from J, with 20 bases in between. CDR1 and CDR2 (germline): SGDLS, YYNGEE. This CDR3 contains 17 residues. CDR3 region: CASSVEVGGSRWDTQYF. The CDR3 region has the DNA TGTGCCAGCAGCGTAGAGGTAGGAGGATCGAGGTGGGATACGCAGTATTTT.

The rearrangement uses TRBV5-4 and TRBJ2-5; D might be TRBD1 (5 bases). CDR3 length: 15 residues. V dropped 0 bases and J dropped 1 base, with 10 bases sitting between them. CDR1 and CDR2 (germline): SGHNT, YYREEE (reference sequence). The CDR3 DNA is TGTGCCAGCAGCTTGGCGTCAGGGCCCCAAGAGACCCAGTACTTC. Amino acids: CASSLASGPQETQYF. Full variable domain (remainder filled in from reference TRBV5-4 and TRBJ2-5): ETGVTQSPTHLIKTRGQQVTLRCSSQSGHNTVSWYQQALGQGPQFIFQYYREEENGRGNFPPRFSGLQFPNYSSELNVNALELDDSALYLCASSLASGPQETQYFGPGTRLLVL.

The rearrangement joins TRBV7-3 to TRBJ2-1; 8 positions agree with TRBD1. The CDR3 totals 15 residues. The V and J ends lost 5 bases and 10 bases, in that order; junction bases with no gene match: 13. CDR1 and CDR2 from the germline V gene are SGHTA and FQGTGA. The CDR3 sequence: CASSKISDRAQEQFF. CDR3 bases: TGTGCCAGCAGCAAAATATCGGACAGGGCCCAGGAGCAGTTCTTC.

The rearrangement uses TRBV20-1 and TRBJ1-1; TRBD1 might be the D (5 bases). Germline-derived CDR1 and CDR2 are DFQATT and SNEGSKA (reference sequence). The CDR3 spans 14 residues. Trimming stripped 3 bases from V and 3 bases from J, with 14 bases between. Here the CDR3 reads CSASSGGRYTEAFF. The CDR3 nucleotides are TGCAGTGCTAGTTCGGGGGGTCGGTACACTGAAGCTTTCTTT.

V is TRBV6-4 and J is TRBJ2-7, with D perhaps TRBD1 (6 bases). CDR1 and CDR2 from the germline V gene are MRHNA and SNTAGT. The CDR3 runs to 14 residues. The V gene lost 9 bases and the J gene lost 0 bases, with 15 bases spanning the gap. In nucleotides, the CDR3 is TGTGCCAGTCTCCGGGACACTAGCTCCTACGAGCAGTACTTC. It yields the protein CASLRDTSSYEQYF.

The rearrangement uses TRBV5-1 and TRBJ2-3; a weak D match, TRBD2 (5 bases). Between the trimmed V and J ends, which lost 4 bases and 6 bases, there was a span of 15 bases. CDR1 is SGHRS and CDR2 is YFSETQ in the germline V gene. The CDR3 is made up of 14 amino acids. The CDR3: CASSGGLPGDTQYF. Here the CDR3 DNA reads TGCGCCAGCAGCGGTGGACTTCCCGGGGATACGCAGTATTTT.

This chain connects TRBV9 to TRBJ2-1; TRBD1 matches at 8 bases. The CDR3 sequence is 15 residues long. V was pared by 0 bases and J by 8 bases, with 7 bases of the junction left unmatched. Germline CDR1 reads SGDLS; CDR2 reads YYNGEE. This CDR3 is CASSVAQGAYYEQFF. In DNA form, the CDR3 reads TGTGCCAGCAGCGTAGCTCAGGGGGCTTACTATGAGCAGTTCTTC. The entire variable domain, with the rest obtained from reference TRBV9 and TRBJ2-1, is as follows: DSGVTQTPKHLITATGQRVTLRCSPRSGDLSVYWYQQSLDQGLQFLIQYYNGEERAKGNILERFSAQQFPDLHSELNLSSLELGDSALYFCASSVAQGAYYEQFFGPGTRLTVL.

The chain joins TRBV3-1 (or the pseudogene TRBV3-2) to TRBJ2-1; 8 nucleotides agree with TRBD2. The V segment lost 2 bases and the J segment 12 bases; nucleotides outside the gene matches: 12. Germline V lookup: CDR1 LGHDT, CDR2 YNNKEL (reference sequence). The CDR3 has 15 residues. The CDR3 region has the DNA TGTGCCAGCAGCCAAAAACGGACTGGCGGGGGGTTGCAGTTCTTC. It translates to CASSQKRTGGGLQFF.

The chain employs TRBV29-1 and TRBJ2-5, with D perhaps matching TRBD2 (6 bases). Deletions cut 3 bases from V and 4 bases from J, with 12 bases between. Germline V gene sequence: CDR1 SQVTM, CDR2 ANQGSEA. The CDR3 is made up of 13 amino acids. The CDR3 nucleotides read TGCAGCGTTGATTGGCAGGGAGGAGAGACCCAGTACTTC. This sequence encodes CSVDWQGGETQYF. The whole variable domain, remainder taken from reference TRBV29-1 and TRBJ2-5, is SAVISQKPSRDICQRGTSLTIQCQVDSQVTMMFWYRQQPGQSLTLIATANQGSEATYESGFVIDKFPISRPNLTFSTLTVSNMSPEDSSIYLCSVDWQGGETQYFGPGTRLLVL.

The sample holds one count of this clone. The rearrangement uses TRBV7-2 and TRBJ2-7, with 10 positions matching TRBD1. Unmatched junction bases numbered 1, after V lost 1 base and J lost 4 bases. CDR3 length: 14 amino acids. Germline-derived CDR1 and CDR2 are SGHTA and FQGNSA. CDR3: CASSLGQGAYEQYF. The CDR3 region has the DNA TGTGCCAGCAGCTTAGGACAGGGGGCTTACGAGCAGTACTTC.

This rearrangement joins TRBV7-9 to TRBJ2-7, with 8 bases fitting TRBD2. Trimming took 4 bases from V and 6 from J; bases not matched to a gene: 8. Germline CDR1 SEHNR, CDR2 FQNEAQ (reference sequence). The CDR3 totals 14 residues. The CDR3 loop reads CASSSPAGGGEQYF. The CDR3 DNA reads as TGTGCCAGCAGCTCCCCGGCGGGAGGAGGCGAGCAGTACTTC.

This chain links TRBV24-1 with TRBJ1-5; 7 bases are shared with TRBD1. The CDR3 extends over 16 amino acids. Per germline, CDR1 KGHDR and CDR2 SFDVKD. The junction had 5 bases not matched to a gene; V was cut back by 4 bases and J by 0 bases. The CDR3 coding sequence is TGTGCCACCAGTGACGGACAGGTTAATAGCAATCAGCCCCAGCATTTT. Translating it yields CATSDGQVNSNQPQHF.

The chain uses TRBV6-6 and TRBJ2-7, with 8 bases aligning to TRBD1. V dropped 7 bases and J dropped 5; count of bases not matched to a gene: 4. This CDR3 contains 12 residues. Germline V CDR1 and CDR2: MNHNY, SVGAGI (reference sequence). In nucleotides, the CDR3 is TGTGCCAGCAATGACAGGGGCGACGAGCAGTACTTC. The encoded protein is CASNDRGDEQYF.

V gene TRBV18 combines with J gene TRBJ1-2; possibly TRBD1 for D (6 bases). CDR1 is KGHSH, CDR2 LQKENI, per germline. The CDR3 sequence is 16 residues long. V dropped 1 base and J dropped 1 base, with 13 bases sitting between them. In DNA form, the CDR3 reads TGTGCCAGCTCACCACGTACGACCAGGGGTAACTATGGCTACACCTTC. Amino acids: CASSPRTTRGNYGYTF.

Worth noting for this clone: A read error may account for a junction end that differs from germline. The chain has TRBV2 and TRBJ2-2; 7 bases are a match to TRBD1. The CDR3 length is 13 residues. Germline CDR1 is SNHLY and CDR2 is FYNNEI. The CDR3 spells CASSVRGGGQLFF. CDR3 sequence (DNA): TGTGCCAGCAGTGTAAGAGGGGGCGGGCAGCTGTTTTTT.

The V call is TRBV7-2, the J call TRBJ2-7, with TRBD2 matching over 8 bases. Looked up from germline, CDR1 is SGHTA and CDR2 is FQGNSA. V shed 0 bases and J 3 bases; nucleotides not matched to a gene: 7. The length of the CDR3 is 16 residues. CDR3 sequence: CASSLAVLADVYEQYF. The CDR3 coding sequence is TGTGCCAGCAGCTTAGCGGTACTAGCGGATGTCTACGAGCAGTACTTC. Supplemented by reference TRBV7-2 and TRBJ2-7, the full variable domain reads GAGVSQSPSNKVTEKGKDVELRCDPISGHTALYWYRQSLGQGLEFLIYFQGNSAPDKSGLPSDRFSAERTGGSVSTLTIQRTQQEDSAVYLCASSLAVLADVYEQYFGPGTRLTVT.

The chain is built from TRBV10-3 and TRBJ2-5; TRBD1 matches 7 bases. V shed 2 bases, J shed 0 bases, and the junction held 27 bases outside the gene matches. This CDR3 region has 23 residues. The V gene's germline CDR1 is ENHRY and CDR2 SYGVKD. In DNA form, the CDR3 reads TGTGCCATCAGTGAGACTCGACAGGGATTGGAGTCAGGTAGGGAGCTGTACCAAGAGACCCAGTACTTC. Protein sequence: CAISETRQGLESGRELYQETQYF.

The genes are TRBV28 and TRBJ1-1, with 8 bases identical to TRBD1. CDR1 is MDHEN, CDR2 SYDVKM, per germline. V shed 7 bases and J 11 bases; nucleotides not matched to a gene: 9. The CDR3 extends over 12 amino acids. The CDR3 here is CASTPPDRAAFF. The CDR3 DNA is TGTGCCAGCACACCACCGGACAGGGCTGCTTTCTTT.

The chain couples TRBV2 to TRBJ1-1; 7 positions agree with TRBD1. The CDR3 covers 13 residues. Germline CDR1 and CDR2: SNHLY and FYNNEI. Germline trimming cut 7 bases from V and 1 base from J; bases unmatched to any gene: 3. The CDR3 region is CASKRDRNTEAFF. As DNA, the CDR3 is TGTGCCAGCAAGAGGGACAGGAACACTGAAGCTTTCTTT.

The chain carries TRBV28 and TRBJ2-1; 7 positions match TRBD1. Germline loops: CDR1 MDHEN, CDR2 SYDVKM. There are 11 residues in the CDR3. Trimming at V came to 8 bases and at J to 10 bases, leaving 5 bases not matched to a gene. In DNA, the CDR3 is TGTGCCAGCCTTACGACAGGGGAGCAGTTCTTC. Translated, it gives CASLTTGEQFF.

The CDR3 spells CASSVRGSNEQFF. The CDR3 DNA reads as TGTGCCAGCAGCGTCCGGGGGTCGAATGAGCAGTTCTTC. The V and J genes are TRBV9 and TRBJ2-1; D may be TRBD2 (6 bases). The germline gives CDR1 SGDLS, CDR2 YYNGEE. V was pared by 2 bases and J by 7 bases, with 10 bases between. The CDR3 is made up of 13 amino acids.

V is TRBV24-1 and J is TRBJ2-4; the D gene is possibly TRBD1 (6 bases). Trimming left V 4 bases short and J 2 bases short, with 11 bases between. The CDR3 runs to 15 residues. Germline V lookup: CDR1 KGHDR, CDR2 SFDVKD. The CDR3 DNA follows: TGTGCCACCAGTGACTCCAGGGGTACCAAAAACATTCAGTACTTC. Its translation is CATSDSRGTKNIQYF.

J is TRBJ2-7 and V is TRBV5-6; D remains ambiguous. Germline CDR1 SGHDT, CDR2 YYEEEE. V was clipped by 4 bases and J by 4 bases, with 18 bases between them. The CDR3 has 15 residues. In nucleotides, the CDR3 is TGTGCCAGCAGCCGACGGAGCCGTCGGAAGTACGAGCAGTACTTC. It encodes CASSRRSRRKYEQYF.